Listed below are T cell receptor beta chains from one sample, sequenced in a study of OX40 agonist ivuxolimab in advanced cancers. Sequenced by immunoSEQ multiplex PCR; TCRdb stores in-frame clones only, minus some. There are some 33,000 clones in the sample; 74% occur only once, and about an eighth lies in the top ten. Specimen: CD4+ or CD8+ T cells sorted from blood, collected in a trial of the OX40 agonist ivuxolimab. The receptors shown here come from an adult with an advanced solid tumor such as melanoma, head and neck, liver or kidney cancer. Both conserved end residues are part of each CDR3. D genes are given only for firm matches. Clone size is stated in some rows and not others, as once, few, many or a class when expanded.

v_gene,d_gene,j_gene,abundance,CDR3aa,CDR3nt
TRBV29-1,-,TRBJ2-3,few,CSVDQSTDTQYF,TGCAGCGTTGACCAGTCCACAGATACGCAGTATTTT
TRBV7-7,TRBD2,TRBJ2-5,-,CASRPGLGRGETQYF,TGTGCCAGCAGGCCGGGACTAGGACGGGGAGAGACCCAGTACTTC
TRBV6-5,TRBD1,TRBJ1-2,-,CASKGEGTGVYGYTF,TGTGCCAGCAAGGGGGAAGGGACAGGCGTCTATGGCTACACCTTC
TRBV7-3,-,TRBJ1-2,-,CASSLTGALPYGYTF,TGTGCCAGCAGCTTAACAGGGGCGCTTCCCTATGGCTACACCTTC
TRBV4-2,TRBD1,TRBJ2-1,few,CASSPSGQGRGEQFF,TGTGCCAGCAGTCCGAGTGGACAGGGGCGGGGTGAGCAGTTCTTC
TRBV5-1,-,TRBJ2-7,-,CASSLAGSYEQYF,TGCGCCAGCAGCTTGGCCGGATCCTACGAGCAGTACTTC
TRBV18,-,TRBJ1-2,-,CASSPDWSGYTF,TGTGCCAGCTCACCCGACTGGAGTGGCTACACCTTC
TRBV18,TRBD1,TRBJ1-6,few,CASSPQAGGESPLHF,TGTGCCAGCTCACCACAGGCAGGGGGGGAATCACCCCTCCACTTT
TRBV29-1,-,TRBJ2-2,-,CSVGGADTGELFF,TGCAGCGTTGGGGGGGCGGACACCGGGGAGCTGTTTTTT
TRBV5-6,TRBD2,TRBJ2-5,-,CASSWSSGGAETQYF,TGTGCCAGCAGCTGGTCTAGCGGGGGGGCAGAGACCCAGTACTTC
TRBV19,-,TRBJ1-2,-,CASSNQGRNYGYTF,TGTGCCAGTAGTAATCAGGGGCGTAACTATGGCTACACCTTC
TRBV10-3,TRBD1,TRBJ2-2,-,CACGQGAISGELFF,TGTGCCTGCGGACAGGGGGCAATCTCCGGGGAGCTGTTTTTT
TRBV5-6,-,TRBJ2-4,-,CASSLLRAKNIQYF,TGTGCCAGCAGCCTCTTGAGAGCCAAAAACATTCAGTACTTC
TRBV15,-,TRBJ1-5,-,CATSRDLERDQPQHF,TGTGCCACCAGCAGAGATCTGGAAAGGGATCAGCCCCAGCATTTT